The TCR beta chain described here comes from a study of beta chain features in type 1 diabetes (dated by TCRdb to the late 2010s). Study-level background: Mean age, gender distribution, total cell number and subset yield did not differ between patients and healthy donors. In the study, TCRB repertoires of sorted circulating CD4+ T cell subsets from recently diagnosed type 1 diabetes patients were compared with those of matched healthy donors. Regulatory and stem cell-like memory subsets were obtained from only 8 patients and roughly eight healthy donors, while naive and central memory subsets were obtained from all 30 or so donors. A total of 90 million to 120 million sorted cells were examined across all samples, and a strong correlation was observed between cell number per subset and RNA yield. The paper's findings and limits, for the study overall: PCR might favor shorter templates, but patient and control samples were amplified and corrected together, so any skew would affect both groups equally. Only small numbers of individuals were included in the HLA sub-analyses, which left unresolved whether HLA type had any influence on TCRB rearrangement. Fewer insertions and more nucleotide deletions at VDJ recombination sites were observed in patients with type 1 diabetes, implying thymic rearrangement abnormalities. Naive, central memory and regulatory TCRB repertoires appeared to be more similar among patients than among healthy donors. Because cDNA was sequenced instead of genomic DNA, activated cells with high expression could be over-represented, although the groups did not differ in activation or CD3 levels. Type 1 diabetes patients showed a moderate but significant shortening of TCRB CDR3 length in all four CD4+ subsets.

The entire isolated RNA was reverse transcribed using the High Capacity cDNA Reverse Transcription Kit, and thus expressed TCRB transcripts were sequenced. Naive, central memory and regulatory T cell samples underwent deep immunoSEQ sequencing, averaging about 3.57 million total reads per sample. Sorted cells were lysed in RLT buffer, and RNA was extracted using DNase-treated RNeasy Micro or Mini kits according to cell number. Each cell subset was processed separately to prevent cross-contamination, with patient and healthy donor samples processed together. The immunoSEQ multiplex PCR was used to amplify TCRB sequences from cDNA, generating 87-bp fragments that spanned the CDR3 region. Sequencing of the amplicons was done on the Illumina HiSeq platform. The authors' analysis ran thus. Synthetic template baselines were used to correct PCR bias computationally, reads within Hamming distance 2 were collapsed, and singletons that could not be merged were discarded. Reads were aligned against IMGT to assign V, D and J genes, CDR3 length and insertions or deletions at six rearrangement sites. Within each subset, clonotype counts were normalized to sorted cell number, after which true diversity and Gini coefficients were computed with the tcR R package. Repertoire sharing was quantified using the overlap coefficient calculated on TCRB nucleotide sequences. As a proxy for the pre-selection repertoire, out-of-frame TCRB sequences from naive cells were analyzed. TCRdb stores this immuneACCESS table with in-frame sequences only. Part of the clones is absent; in the studies checked, under half of the shortfall reflects unresolved V genes, and no reason is known for the rest. Clone size and V and J calls were adopted from that table, with D and trimming inferred from the DNA. The sample has 350,000 to 450,000 clones on record, approximately 15% of them singletons. The top ten clonotypes cover around 0.035% of the sample.

The CDR3 sequence holds 13 residues, the cysteine and phenylalanine included. The DNA shown is the 39-base CDR3, in frame from base 1. The V and J ends are trimmed by 6 bases and 7 bases, leaving 13 bases between them. The germline V gene sets CDR1 to SGDLS and CDR2 to YYNGEE. Each donor gave one peripheral blood draw, averaging roughly 100 mL, which was collected into heparinised tubes. A BD FACSAria II and a panel including CD45RO, CCR7, CD25, CD127, CD95 and CD27 were used to sort naive, central memory, regulatory and stem cell-like memory CD4+ T cells. All sorted populations exceeded 98% purity. PBMCs were isolated immediately by Lymphoprep density gradient centrifugation and stained directly without culture. So that batch effects would be minimized, each experiment stained and sorted samples in pairs, pairing one healthy donor with one patient. Comment on this clone: What antigen it recognizes has not been identified. Per-nucleotide qualities are absent, and no much larger clonotype sits a single base away.

The chain is made from TRBV9 and TRBJ2-2, with no confident D gene call. The material sequenced was naive CD4+ T cells from blood. The sample's cell subset or site label is to be understood as: true naive CD4+ T cells. This clonotype was sampled from a man between 25 and 39 years old in good health. The DNA sequence is TGTGCCAGCACTCGACTCATCCACGGGGAGCTGTTTTTT. Its product reads: CASTRLIHGELFF.